The sequence of this TCR beta chain was determined in a study of blood T cell repertoires in COVID-19. Germline lookup yields CDR1 LGHDT and CDR2 YNNKEL (reference sequence). The CDR3 has 14 amino acids. The J segment lost 5 bases and the V segment lost 4 bases, leaving 6 bases of the junction unmatched. Only in-frame clones appear in the TCRdb table, and some are missing; sequencing was by immunoSEQ multiplex PCR. The table shows over 60,000 clones, with 86% occurring only once. The receptor's source is a man in his forties with acute or convalescent COVID-19. J is TRBJ2-5 and V is TRBV3-1 (or the pseudogene TRBV3-2); 8 nucleotides line up with TRBD2. The source material was peripheral blood. CDR3 in DNA: TGTGCCAGCAGCCTCCGGGGGGGTTGGGAGACCCAGTACTTC. It is translated as CASSLRGGWETQYF.